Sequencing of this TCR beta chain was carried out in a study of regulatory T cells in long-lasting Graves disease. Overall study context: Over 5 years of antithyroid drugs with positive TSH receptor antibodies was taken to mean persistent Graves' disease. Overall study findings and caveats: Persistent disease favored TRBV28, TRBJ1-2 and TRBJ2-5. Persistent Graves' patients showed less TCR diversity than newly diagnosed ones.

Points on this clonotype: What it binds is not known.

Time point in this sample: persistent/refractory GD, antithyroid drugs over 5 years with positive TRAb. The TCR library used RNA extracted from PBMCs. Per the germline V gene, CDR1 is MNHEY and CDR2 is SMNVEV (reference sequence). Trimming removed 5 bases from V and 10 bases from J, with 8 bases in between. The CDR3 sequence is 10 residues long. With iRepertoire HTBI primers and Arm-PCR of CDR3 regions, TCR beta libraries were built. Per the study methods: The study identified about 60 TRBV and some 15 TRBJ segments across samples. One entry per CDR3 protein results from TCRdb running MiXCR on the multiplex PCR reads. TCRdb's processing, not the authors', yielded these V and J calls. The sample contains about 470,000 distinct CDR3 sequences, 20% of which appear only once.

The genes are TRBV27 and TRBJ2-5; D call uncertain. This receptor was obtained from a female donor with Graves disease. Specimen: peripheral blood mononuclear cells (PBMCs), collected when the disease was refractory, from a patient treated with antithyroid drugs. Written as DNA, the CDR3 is TGTGCCAGCAGTACTCCAAACCAGTACTTC. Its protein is CASSTPNQYF.